Listed below are T cell receptor beta chains from one sample, sequenced in a study of T cell responses to AZD1222 COVID-19 vaccine. Libraries were prepared by immunoSEQ multiplex PCR; TCRdb keeps only in-frame clonotypes and omits some of them. The sample has around 100,000 clones, roughly 87% seen once. Sequenced material: peripheral blood, taken 28 days after the second AZD1222 dose. Source of these receptors: an adult who received the AZD1222 COVID-19 vaccine. The CDR3 runs from the conserved cysteine through the conserved F or W. The D gene is left open where the match is weak. Size values are once, few and many counts, or a class for expanded clones, and some rows have none.

j_call: TRBJ2-1
d_call: TRBD2
clone_size: .
v_call: TRBV5-6
cdr3_aa: CASSWITTSGRGNEQFF
cdr3_nt: TGTGCCAGCAGCTGGATTACTACTAGCGGGAGGGGCAATGAGCAGTTCTTC

j_call: TRBJ1-1
d_call: TRBD1
clone_size: .
v_call: TRBV27
cdr3_aa: CASNRQGSNTEAFF
cdr3_nt: TGTGCCAGCAACAGACAGGGCTCGAACACTGAAGCTTTCTTT

j_call: TRBJ2-7
d_call: TRBD1
clone_size: .
v_call: TRBV4-1
cdr3_aa: CASSQDGGQGLSEQYF
cdr3_nt: TGCGCCAGCAGCCAAGATGGCGGACAGGGCTTAAGCGAGCAGTACTTC

j_call: TRBJ2-1
d_call: .
clone_size: once
v_call: TRBV5-1
cdr3_aa: CASSSNSGYNEQFF
cdr3_nt: TGCGCCAGCAGCTCAAACAGCGGTTACAATGAGCAGTTCTTC

j_call: TRBJ1-3
d_call: .
clone_size: .
v_call: TRBV4-1
cdr3_aa: CASSQDLKGLYSGNTIYF
cdr3_nt: TGCGCCAGCAGCCAAGATCTAAAGGGTTTGTACTCTGGAAACACCATATATTTT

j_call: TRBJ1-3
d_call: TRBD1
clone_size: .
v_call: TRBV28
cdr3_aa: CASSNTGAFFSGNTIYF
cdr3_nt: TGTGCCAGCAGTAATACAGGGGCCTTTTTCTCTGGAAACACCATATATTTT

j_call: TRBJ2-1
d_call: TRBD2
clone_size: .
v_call: TRBV4-1
cdr3_aa: CASSQALAGGYNEQFF
cdr3_nt: TGCGCCAGCAGCCAAGCCCTAGCGGGAGGTTACAATGAGCAGTTCTTC

j_call: TRBJ2-4
d_call: .
clone_size: .
v_call: TRBV19
cdr3_aa: CASSGHRVNAKNIQYF
cdr3_nt: TGTGCCAGTAGTGGGCACAGGGTCAATGCCAAAAACATTCAGTACTTC

j_call: TRBJ1-2
d_call: .
clone_size: once
v_call: TRBV24-1
cdr3_aa: CATSDLTQGRGYTF
cdr3_nt: TGTGCCACCAGTGATCTCACTCAAGGCCGGGGCTACACCTTC

j_call: TRBJ1-1
d_call: TRBD1
clone_size: .
v_call: TRBV11-3
cdr3_aa: CASSLGQGAHDTEAFF
cdr3_nt: TGTGCCAGCAGCTTGGGACAGGGGGCCCATGACACTGAAGCTTTCTTT

j_call: TRBJ1-1
d_call: .
clone_size: .
v_call: TRBV12-3/TRBV12-4
cdr3_aa: CASSWGNTEAFF
cdr3_nt: TGTGCCAGCAGTTGGGGGAACACTGAAGCTTTCTTT

j_call: TRBJ2-1
d_call: .
clone_size: .
v_call: TRBV25-1
cdr3_aa: CASSVLDSHEQFF
cdr3_nt: TGTGCCAGCAGTGTACTAGACAGCCACGAGCAGTTCTTC

j_call: TRBJ2-3
d_call: TRBD2
clone_size: .
v_call: TRBV15
cdr3_aa: CATSRDGREGDTQYF
cdr3_nt: TGTGCCACCAGCAGAGATGGCAGGGAGGGAGATACGCAGTATTTT

j_call: TRBJ1-2
d_call: .
clone_size: .
v_call: TRBV28
cdr3_aa: CASSLFGEVNYGYTF
cdr3_nt: TGTGCCAGCAGTTTATTCGGTGAAGTGAACTATGGCTACACCTTC

j_call: TRBJ2-1
d_call: TRBD2
clone_size: .
v_call: TRBV7-2
cdr3_aa: CASSLDVNSGRYNEQFF
cdr3_nt: TGTGCCAGCAGCTTAGATGTGAATAGCGGGAGATACAATGAGCAGTTCTTC

j_call: TRBJ1-1
d_call: .
clone_size: .
v_call: TRBV7-9
cdr3_aa: CASSLESRERKAFF
cdr3_nt: TGTGCCAGCAGCTTAGAATCCAGGGAAAGAAAAGCTTTCTTT

j_call: TRBJ1-3
d_call: .
clone_size: .
v_call: TRBV7-9
cdr3_aa: CASSLGNTIYF
cdr3_nt: TGTGCCAGCAGCTTGGGAAACACCATATATTTT

j_call: TRBJ2-6
d_call: .
clone_size: .
v_call: TRBV9
cdr3_aa: CASSVADGSSGANVLTF
cdr3_nt: TGTGCCAGCAGCGTCGCAGACGGTTCCTCTGGGGCCAACGTCCTGACTTTC

j_call: TRBJ2-7
d_call: TRBD2
clone_size: once
v_call: TRBV6-2/TRBV6-3
cdr3_aa: CASSSSGTPSVEQYF
cdr3_nt: TGTGCCAGCAGTTCCAGCGGGACTCCTAGTGTTGAGCAGTACTTC

j_call: TRBJ1-2
d_call: TRBD1
clone_size: .
v_call: TRBV3-1/TRBV3-2
cdr3_aa: CASTPEQGAYGYTF
cdr3_nt: TGTGCCAGCACCCCAGAACAGGGGGCTTATGGCTACACCTTC

j_call: TRBJ2-1
d_call: TRBD2
clone_size: .
v_call: TRBV24-1
cdr3_aa: CATSDPSRLAGDNEQFF
cdr3_nt: TGTGCCACCAGTGATCCTAGTAGACTAGCGGGAGATAATGAGCAGTTCTTC

j_call: TRBJ1-5
d_call: .
clone_size: .
v_call: TRBV6-5
cdr3_aa: CASSYSITGNQPQHF
cdr3_nt: TGTGCCAGCAGTTACTCGATAACAGGGAATCAGCCCCAGCATTTT

j_call: TRBJ2-7
d_call: TRBD2
clone_size: .
v_call: TRBV7-8
cdr3_aa: CASSFGGLAGLSSYEQYF
cdr3_nt: TGTGCCAGCAGTTTCGGCGGACTAGCGGGACTTAGCTCCTACGAGCAGTACTTC

j_call: TRBJ1-2
d_call: .
clone_size: .
v_call: TRBV5-6
cdr3_aa: CASSRDRRLYGYTF
cdr3_nt: TGTGCCAGCAGCCGAGACAGGCGGCTCTATGGCTACACCTTC

j_call: TRBJ2-3
d_call: .
clone_size: .
v_call: TRBV2
cdr3_aa: CASSGLVSTDTQYF
cdr3_nt: TGTGCCAGCAGTGGTCTAGTAAGCACAGATACGCAGTATTTT

j_call: TRBJ2-3
d_call: .
clone_size: once
v_call: TRBV5-1
cdr3_aa: CATQTRGQSTDTQYF
cdr3_nt: TGCGCCACCCAGACGCGGGGACAGTCCACAGATACGCAGTATTTT

j_call: TRBJ1-5
d_call: TRBD1
clone_size: .
v_call: TRBV25-1
cdr3_aa: CASSATGTGGNQPQHF
cdr3_nt: TGTGCCAGCAGTGCGACCGGGACAGGGGGCAATCAGCCCCAGCATTTT

j_call: TRBJ1-2
d_call: .
clone_size: .
v_call: TRBV19
cdr3_aa: CASSIMQGGNYGYTF
cdr3_nt: TGTGCCAGTAGTATAATGCAGGGAGGCAACTATGGCTACACCTTC

j_call: TRBJ2-3
d_call: .
clone_size: .
v_call: TRBV6-5
cdr3_aa: CASSYSLYMGDTQYF
cdr3_nt: TGTGCCAGCAGTTACTCTCTCTATATGGGAGATACGCAGTATTTT

j_call: TRBJ1-5
d_call: .
clone_size: .
v_call: TRBV11-2
cdr3_aa: CASSEVGNQPQHF
cdr3_nt: TGTGCCAGCAGCGAAGTGGGCAATCAGCCCCAGCATTTT

j_call: TRBJ1-6
d_call: .
clone_size: .
v_call: TRBV5-1
cdr3_aa: CASSLDGQNSPLHF
cdr3_nt: TGCGCCAGCAGCTTGGACGGGCAAAATTCACCCCTCCACTTT

j_call: TRBJ2-7
d_call: TRBD1
clone_size: .
v_call: TRBV10-1
cdr3_aa: CASSERTGPYEQYF
cdr3_nt: TGCGCCAGCAGTGAAAGGACAGGGCCCTACGAGCAGTACTTC

j_call: TRBJ1-3
d_call: .
clone_size: once
v_call: TRBV3-1/TRBV3-2
cdr3_aa: CASSQVVEGNTIYF
cdr3_nt: TGTGCCAGCAGCCAAGTGGTCGAAGGAAACACCATATATTTT

j_call: TRBJ1-1
d_call: .
clone_size: .
v_call: TRBV5-1
cdr3_aa: CASSLVTPSNTEAFF
cdr3_nt: TGCGCCAGCAGCTTGGTTACTCCATCGAACACTGAAGCTTTCTTT

j_call: TRBJ1-1
d_call: .
clone_size: .
v_call: TRBV3-1/TRBV3-2
cdr3_aa: CASSPLGGRNSEAFF
cdr3_nt: TGTGCCAGCAGCCCCTTGGGGGGCAGAAACTCTGAAGCTTTCTTT

j_call: TRBJ1-1
d_call: .
clone_size: .
v_call: TRBV18
cdr3_aa: CASSPDRSRAFF
cdr3_nt: TGTGCCAGCTCACCAGACAGGAGTCGGGCTTTCTTT

j_call: TRBJ1-4
d_call: TRBD1
clone_size: .
v_call: TRBV2
cdr3_aa: CASRSGTAVEKLFF
cdr3_nt: TGTGCCAGCAGATCCGGGACAGCGGTGGAGAAACTGTTTTTT

j_call: TRBJ2-2
d_call: TRBD1
clone_size: .
v_call: TRBV18
cdr3_aa: CASSPETGANTGELFF
cdr3_nt: TGTGCCAGCTCACCTGAAACAGGGGCGAACACCGGGGAGCTGTTTTTT

j_call: TRBJ2-2
d_call: TRBD2
clone_size: .
v_call: TRBV3-1/TRBV3-2
cdr3_aa: CASSPLAGGITGELFF
cdr3_nt: TGTGCCAGCAGCCCTTTAGCGGGGGGTATCACCGGGGAGCTGTTTTTT

j_call: TRBJ2-2
d_call: TRBD2
clone_size: once
v_call: TRBV11-2
cdr3_aa: CASSPIAGVNTGELFF
cdr3_nt: TGTGCCAGCAGCCCAATAGCGGGGGTGAACACCGGGGAGCTGTTTTTT

j_call: TRBJ2-7
d_call: TRBD2
clone_size: .
v_call: TRBV19
cdr3_aa: CASSISGRPTYEQYF
cdr3_nt: TGTGCCAGTAGTATAAGCGGGAGACCTACCTACGAGCAGTACTTC

j_call: TRBJ1-4
d_call: TRBD1
clone_size: .
v_call: TRBV28
cdr3_aa: CASSPPGQGSEKLFF
cdr3_nt: TGTGCCAGCAGTCCCCCGGGACAGGGTAGTGAAAAACTGTTTTTT

j_call: TRBJ2-3
d_call: .
clone_size: .
v_call: TRBV11-3
cdr3_aa: CASSLDPGRAQQYF
cdr3_nt: TGTGCCAGCAGCTTAGATCCTGGGCGGGCCCAGCAGTATTTT

j_call: TRBJ1-4
d_call: TRBD1
clone_size: once
v_call: TRBV10-2
cdr3_aa: CASKDRGPTNEKLFF
cdr3_nt: TGCGCCAGCAAGGACAGGGGGCCTACTAATGAAAAACTGTTTTTT